This T cell receptor (beta chain) originates from a study of long-term antiretroviral therapy in people with HIV. In the study overall: The study's earliest collections predate the 2015 immediate-ART recommendation by about a decade.

Details on this clone: Its specificity is unknown.

Investigators performed immunoSEQ version v3.0 at survey level. Using immunoSEQ multiplex PCR, the repertoire was profiled, and TCRdb retains in-frame clones only, with some absent. The table has 25,000 to 35,000 clones, around 97% seen once. Findings of the study overall: Repertoires looked antigen-experienced, with only a slight naive shift after ART. Blood dates from 2004 to 2017, possibly under older ART regimens.

Trimming took 1 base from V and 1 from J; bases not matched to a gene: 16. Germline V gene lookup returns CDR1 LGHNA and CDR2 YNFKEQ. The CDR3 spans 20 residues. The source of this sequence is a man aged 25 to 40 with HIV. The V call is TRBV4-2, the J call TRBJ2-3, with 8 bases lining up with TRBD2. This sample comprised unsorted PBMCs, obtained 6.9 years after starting antiretroviral therapy. In nucleotides, the CDR3 is TGTGCCAGCAGCCAAGCCCCCGGGCGGGAGGTTTCCTCGGGCACAGATACGCAGTATTTT. Its translation is CASSQAPGREVSSGTDTQYF.